This T cell receptor beta chain was captured in a study of a mutant IDH1 vaccine in newly diagnosed glioma. Whole-study context: Most patients had received both radiotherapy and temozolomide, the prior options being radiotherapy, temozolomide, or both.

Specified time point: baseline, week 1 (first vaccination visit). As to treatment: pre-vaccination baseline after standard-of-care therapy. Profiling relied on immunoSEQ multiplex PCR, and the TCRdb table lists in-frame clones only, not all of them. The profile shows 60,000 to 75,000 clones, around 74% of them singletons. General observations from the study: Top-clonotype changes in peripheral T cells seemed unrelated to pseudoprogression.

Regarding this clone: Its antigen is not identified.

The V gene's germline CDR1 is MDHEN and CDR2 SYDVKM. Trimming pared 6 bases from V and 0 bases from J, leaving 14 bases between. This CDR3 has 15 amino acids. The material was PBMCs, obtained from a glioma patient treated with radiotherapy, temozolomide or both. The chain employs TRBV28 and TRBJ1-1; possibly TRBD1 for D (6 bases). The clonotype comes from a man aged 45-60 years with glioma. The CDR3 loop reads CASRDDRTLNTEAFF. The CDR3 DNA reads TGTGCCAGCAGAGATGACAGGACACTGAACACTGAAGCTTTCTTT. The whole variable domain, remainder taken from reference TRBV28 and TRBJ1-1, is DVKVTQSSRYLVKRTGEKVFLECVQDMDHENMFWYRQDPGLGLRLIYFSYDVKMKEKGDIPEGYSVSREKKERFSLILESASTNQTSMYLCASRDDRTLNTEAFFGQGTRLTVV.